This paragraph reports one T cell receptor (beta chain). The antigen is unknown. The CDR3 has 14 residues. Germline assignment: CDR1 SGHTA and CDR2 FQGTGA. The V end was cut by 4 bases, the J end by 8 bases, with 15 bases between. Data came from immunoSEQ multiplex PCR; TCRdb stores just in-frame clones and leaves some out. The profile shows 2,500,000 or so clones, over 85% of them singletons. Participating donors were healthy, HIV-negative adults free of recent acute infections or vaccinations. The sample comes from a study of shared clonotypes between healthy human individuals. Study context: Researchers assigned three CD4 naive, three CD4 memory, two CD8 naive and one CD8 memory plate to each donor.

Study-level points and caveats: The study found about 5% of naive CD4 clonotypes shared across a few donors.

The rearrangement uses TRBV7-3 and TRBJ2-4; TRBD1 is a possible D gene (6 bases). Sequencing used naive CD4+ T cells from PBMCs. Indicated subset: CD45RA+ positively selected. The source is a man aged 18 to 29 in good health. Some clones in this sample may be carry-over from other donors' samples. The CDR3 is CASSSGTRGDIQYF. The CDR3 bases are TGTGCCAGCAGCTCCGGGACCAGGGGTGACATTCAGTACTTC.